This T cell receptor beta chain was recorded in a study of Graves' ophthalmopathy and Graves' hyperthyroidism. This clonotype was picked up one time. RNA served as the template for amplifying TCR beta CDR3 regions. First-round RT-PCR with HTBI primers preceded a second-round multiplex PCR. From the multiplex PCR reads, TCRdb called clonotypes with MiXCR, one entry per CDR3 protein. Here the sample spans almost 400,000 distinct CDR3 sequences, approximately 20% being singletons. Trimming removed 11 bases at V and 6 bases at J, with 5 bases between. Germline V CDR1 and CDR2: MRHNA, SNTAGT. The CDR3 is 8 residues long.

This receptor was identified in a woman between 18 and 29 years old with Graves' ophthalmopathy. The rearrangement uses TRBV6-4 and TRBJ2-7; the D is unclear. Sequenced material: peripheral blood. CDR3: CARFEQYF. In DNA form, the CDR3 reads TGTGCCCGTTTCGAGCAGTACTTC.